The 16 T cell receptor beta chains given below trace back to one sample, sequenced in a study of technical replicates of blood from several donors. This table comes from immunoSEQ multiplex PCR, and its TCRdb copy is limited to in-frame clones, with some not included. The sample lists around 8,000 clones, about 90% occurring once. The sample taken for sequencing was PBMCs. The receptors were gathered from a human donor in good health.

The rearrangement uses TRBV29-1 and TRBJ2-3, with 8 nucleotides matching TRBD2. The junction had 4 bases not matched to a gene; V was cut back by 4 bases and J by 10 bases. CDR3 length: 11 amino acids. The germline CDR1 and CDR2 sequences are SQVTM and ANQGSEA. The CDR3 bases are TGCAGCGTTGTAGCGGGATCAGCGCAGTATTTT. Translation: CSVVAGSAQYF.

This clone has only one observation. This chain links TRBV11-1 with TRBJ2-7, with D perhaps matching TRBD2 (5 bases). Trimming stripped 1 base from V and 0 bases from J, with 10 bases between. This CDR3 contains 15 residues. Germline V CDR1 and CDR2: SGHAT, FQDESV (reference sequence). The CDR3 DNA follows: TGTGCCAGCAGCTTAGAGAGAGGGATCTCCTACGAGCAGTACTTC. This sequence encodes CASSLERGISYEQYF.

This sequence joins TRBV5-1 and TRBJ2-7; 7 nucleotides agree with TRBD1. CDR1 is SGHRS, CDR2 YFSETQ, per germline. The CDR3 extends over 14 amino acids. The V and J ends lost 3 bases and 6 bases, in that order; junction bases with no gene match: 9. CDR3 sequence (DNA): TGCGCCAGCAGCTGGACGCCCGGGACAGTCGAGCAGTACTTC. It codes for CASSWTPGTVEQYF.

This clone was recorded once. The V and J genes are TRBV5-1 and TRBJ2-7, with 11 bases aligning to TRBD1. This CDR3 contains 15 residues. CDR1 and CDR2 from the germline V gene are SGHRS and YFSETQ. J lost 7 bases, V lost 0 bases, and 6 bases had no gene match. This CDR3 is CASSLDGQGAREQYF. DNA for the CDR3: TGCGCCAGCAGCTTGGACGGACAGGGGGCGAGAGAGCAGTACTTC.

This chain links TRBV7-2 with TRBJ2-6; D gene uncertain. The CDR3 covers 16 residues. Deletions cut 0 bases from V and 2 bases from J, with 8 bases between. The germline V gene has CDR1 SGHTA and CDR2 FQGNSA. CDR3 nucleotide sequence: TGTGCCAGCAGCTTAGCGCTGGGCACTGGGGCCAACGTCCTGACTTTC. It encodes CASSLALGTGANVLTF.

V is TRBV19 and J is TRBJ1-2; tentatively, D is TRBD1 (6 bases). The CDR3 is 12 amino acids. Deletions cut 5 bases from V and 6 bases from J, with 10 bases between. Germline V CDR1 and CDR2: LNHDA, SQIVND (reference sequence). CDR3 DNA: TGTGCCAGTAGTTTGCACAGGGATGGCTACACCTTC. This translates into CASSLHRDGYTF.

The gene calls are TRBV6-5 and TRBJ2-7, with TRBD1 matching 8 bases. This CDR3 spans 14 amino acids. With V trimmed by 4 bases and J by 2 bases, 4 bases remained unmatched. Germline CDR1 MNHEY, CDR2 SVGAGI. CDR3 residues: CASSSLQGAYEQYF. The DNA of the CDR3 is TGTGCCAGCAGTTCCCTACAGGGGGCCTACGAGCAGTACTTC.

The chain recombines TRBV19 with TRBJ2-5; 7 positions match TRBD1. Per germline, CDR1 LNHDA and CDR2 SQIVND (reference sequence). The CDR3 has 13 amino acids. V lost 5 bases, J lost 1 base, and 1 base stayed unmatched. Here the CDR3 reads CASSGTVQETQYF. CDR3 DNA: TGTGCCAGTAGTGGGACAGTCCAAGAGACCCAGTACTTC.

The CDR3 nucleotides read TGTGCCAGCAGTGAAGCAGGCCGGGCAGGGGCCTACGAGCAGTACTTC. This gives the protein CASSEAGRAGAYEQYF. The chain is built from TRBV6-1 and TRBJ2-7, with TRBD1 as a possible D gene (6 bases). Germline V lookup: CDR1 MNHNS, CDR2 SASEGT. Trimming left V 0 bases short and J 2 bases short, with 14 bases between. This CDR3 comprises 16 residues.

This clone was observed a single time. This chain's CDR3 is CASSMEAGGSTDTQYF. The CDR3 DNA reads TGTGCCAGTAGTATGGAAGCAGGGGGCAGCACAGATACGCAGTATTTT. The chain has TRBV19 and TRBJ2-3; TRBD1 aligns across 8 bases. There are 16 residues in the CDR3. Germline CDR1 reads LNHDA; CDR2 reads SQIVND (reference sequence). The V segment lost 3 bases and the J segment 0 bases; nucleotides outside the gene matches: 5.

This clone has a handful of counts. This chain joins TRBV6-5 and TRBJ1-1; 8 positions match TRBD1. Germline values: CDR1 MNHEY, CDR2 SVGAGI. The CDR3 runs 15 residues. Unmatched junction bases numbered 4, after V lost 3 bases and J lost 1 base. The DNA for the CDR3 is TGTGCCAGCAGTTATACGACAGGGGAGAACACTGAAGCTTTCTTT. Residues: CASSYTTGENTEAFF.

The CDR3, as DNA: TGTGCCAGCAGCTATGGACTAGCATTCACGGGAGAGCAGTACTTC. The encoded protein is CASSYGLAFTGEQYF. The V call is TRBV5-4, the J call TRBJ2-7; 8 positions match TRBD2. The V segment lost 3 bases and the J segment 7 bases; nucleotides outside the gene matches: 12. Per germline, CDR1 SGHNT and CDR2 YYREEE (reference sequence). This CDR3 spans 15 amino acids.

This clone was counted a single time. The V and J genes are TRBV7-9 and TRBJ2-2, with TRBD2 matching over 8 bases. Per the germline V gene, CDR1 is SEHNR and CDR2 is FQNEAQ (reference sequence). V lost 6 bases to trimming and J lost 8 bases; unmatched junction nucleotides: 11. This CDR3 contains 15 residues. CDR3 DNA sequence: TGTGCCAGCAGTCCCTCCAGTAGCGGGATAGGGGAGCTGTTTTTT. Amino acid sequence: CASSPSSSGIGELFF.

This clone was recorded a few times. The rearrangement joins TRBV4-1 to TRBJ2-7; weak D call: TRBD2 (6 bases). The CDR3 totals 15 residues. Trimming took off 0 bases at V and 3 bases at J, with 12 bases between the two ends. Per the germline V gene, CDR1 is MGHRA and CDR2 is YSYEKL. The CDR3, as DNA: TGCGCCAGCAGCCAAGATCGGACTATCCTCTACGAGCAGTACTTC. Residues: CASSQDRTILYEQYF.

This sequence joins TRBV18 and TRBJ1-4; D not certain. Trimming left V 3 bases short and J 2 bases short, with 10 bases between. Germline V gene sequence: CDR1 KGHSH, CDR2 LQKENI. The CDR3 totals 15 residues. As DNA, the CDR3 is TGTGCCAGCTCACCGATAGAGAACACTAATGAAAAACTGTTTTTT. Translated, it gives CASSPIENTNEKLFF.

The J gene is TRBJ1-2, the V gene TRBV6-5; D gene uncertain. Looked up from germline, CDR1 is MNHEY and CDR2 is SVGAGI. The ends were cut back, 6 bases at V and 5 bases at J, with 10 bases in the middle. This CDR3 is 12 amino acids long. Here the CDR3 reads CASSHPQYGYTF. For the CDR3, the DNA is TGTGCCAGCAGCCACCCACAGTATGGCTACACCTTC.